This T cell receptor beta chain was captured in a study of regulatory T cells in long-lasting Graves disease (TCRdb year 2021). About the investigation overall: Antithyroid drugs had been taken for less than 3 months by newly diagnosed Graves' disease patients. Persistent Graves' disease patients were compared with newly diagnosed Graves' disease patients by peripheral blood TCR sequencing and RNA sequencing. A total of about 35 samples underwent TCR sequencing, from 13 patients with persistent Graves' disease and approximately 20 patients with newly diagnosed Graves' disease. The study took place in China and was registered as a clinical trial.

In light of the paper, this sample's time point label describes: newly diagnosed GD, antithyroid drugs for less than 3 months. For both TCR sequencing and RNA sequencing, RNA was extracted from PBMCs using TRIzol. The diagnosis of Graves' disease was made according to American Thyroid Association guidelines. Recruitment of patients was carried out at an endocrinology department in Xi'an, China. From each patient, approximately 10 milliliters of peripheral blood was collected into an EDTA anticoagulant tube. Ficoll Paque Plus density gradient separation was used to isolate PBMCs, and no further T cell sorting was done. An Agilent 2100 Bioanalyzer and agarose gel were used to assess RNA quality, and a NanoDrop 2000 was used to measure RNA concentration. The CDR3 measures 17 amino acids from cysteine to phenylalanine. Only the CDR3 DNA stays, 51 bases, in frame from base 1. Relative to germline, V is 6 bases shorter and J is 4 bases shorter, with 24 bases between their ends. CDR1 MRHNA and CDR2 SNTAGT were looked up in the germline V gene.

On the study overall, not on this receptor specifically: Persistent Graves' disease patients showed lower TCR Shannon entropy and fewer highly expanded clones than newly diagnosed patients, suggesting clonal expansion. TRBV28, TRBJ1-2 and TRBJ2-5 were preferentially used in persistent disease, while TRBV20-1 and TRBJ2-1 were favored in newly diagnosed disease. A larger number of public clonotypes was shared among persistent patients (around 2,500) than among newly diagnosed patients (approximately 930). The authors acknowledged the small sample size as a limitation that may reduce accuracy. Sequencing and analysis were restricted to the TCR beta chain. Because the primary lesion, thyroid tissue, could not be accessed, the study looked at peripheral blood alone.

Library method: multiplex PCR. The data were produced on an Illumina HiSeq 4000. CDR3 regions were amplified by Arm-PCR with iRepertoire HTBI primers to construct TCR beta libraries. Gel purification was performed on PCR products prior to sequencing. Per the source publication's procedure: A total of fewer than 80 TRBV and about 13 TRBJ segments were identified across samples and were used for gene usage analysis of CDR3 amino acid clonotypes. Filtered high-quality paired reads were merged into contigs using COPE and FqMerger. BLAST was used to align contigs to IMGT TRBV, TRBD and TRBJ reference genes, with CDR3 defined following IMGT. Any clonotype with a frequency above 0.1% was classified as a highly expanded clone. Repertoire diversity was measured by Shannon entropy, and V-J evenness by the Gini coefficient. Public clonotypes were defined as clonotypes shared by more than one individual. TCRdb redid the processing of the public reads, applying fastp at Q25 and MiXCR, and retained in-frame beta chains. When rows share a CDR3 protein, they turn into one entry using the most common DNA and genes. TCRdb, not the original authors, processed these V and J calls. For this sample the table gives 680,000 or so distinct CDR3 sequences, of which around 17% were detected only once. Of the sample, about 18% falls within the top ten clones.

Notes on this clonotype: This clone's antigen is unknown. The record has no base qualities; no much larger clone is one base away.

The sample was also linked to a second study, of T cells in Graves' hyperthyroidism and ophthalmopathy. Reported in the second study: A patient counted as having stable Graves' hyperthyroidism if no progression to ophthalmopathy occurred over 18 months of follow-up. The hyperthyroidism patients were between 18 and 65 years old and newly diagnosed, with a disease duration of less than 2 months. Any patient with an uncontrolled infection, another autoimmune disease, pregnancy or lactation was excluded. Diagnoses were based on clinical symptoms, serum thyroxine and TRAb, thyroid ultrasound and orbital computed tomography. A first-round RT-PCR of the TCR CDR3 used the HTBI primer set with the Qiagen OneStep RT-PCR kit. Blood samples also contained most of the expanded thyroid clonotypes (frequency above 0.001), which suggests that blood repertoires may reflect thyroid immune responses. Ophthalmopathy was separated from stable hyperthyroidism by a 13 V-J signature model, with approximately 89% sensitivity and about 81% specificity obtained in cross-validation and 80%/75% obtained in testing. During validation, the model predicted progression to ophthalmopathy a median of about 6.3 months ahead of onset, with more than 60% sensitivity and about 75% specificity. TCR V-J signatures able to tell the groups apart were searched for in a discovery cohort of 100 or so patients, of whom under 45 had Graves' ophthalmopathy and around 57 had stable Graves' hyperthyroidism. Whether ophthalmopathy could be predicted prospectively was tested in an independent validation cohort made up of 18 hyperthyroidism patients plus 17 patients who later progressed to ophthalmopathy. The 90 or so discovery patients were randomly split 7:3 into training and test sets. In addition, the study compared T-cell repertoires in thyroid tissue and in blood from several Graves' hyperthyroidism patients. After blood sampling, hyperthyroidism patients were treated with methimazole at a starting dose of 30 mg daily, and ophthalmopathy patients were treated with high-dose intravenous methylprednisolone. A second multiplex PCR round built the libraries, followed by size selection and purification. The libraries were sequenced on an Illumina HiSeq2000 using paired-end 100 bp reads. SOAPnuke was used to process the raw data, removing reads that contained adapters or uncalled bases, had a mean Phred below 15, or lacked an exact match to the constant primer or identifier. High-quality paired reads were merged with COPE v1.2.5, and unique nucleotide sequences were defined as clonotypes. MiTCR v1.1 was used to align the clonotypes against IMGT TRBV, TRBD and TRBJ reference segments. The analysis included only V-J combinations with a frequency above 0.0001, which together covered around 99% of the repertoires. A TCS score was defined as the ratio between F50 (clonal expansion) and ExV (chaos), using BLOSUM62-based TCRdist between CDR3 peptides within each V-J. Welch's t-statistics and random forest reduced just over 500 V-J features to about 13, which were used in a naive Bayes classifier (R e1071). Sample size was not statistically predetermined, and investigators were not blinded to group allocation. The paper describes TCR Vbeta CDR3 sequencing of more than 120 peripheral blood samples, made up of around 41 ophthalmopathy patients, some 80 hyperthyroidism patients and roughly 17 progressor patients.

The sequence came from a young woman with Graves disease. Donor details come from another sample of the same person, matched by shared clones. The sample here was peripheral blood mononuclear cells (PBMCs), taken at new diagnosis, from a patient treated with antithyroid drugs. The V and J segments used are TRBV6-4 and TRBJ1-2; the D gene lacks a confident call. CDR3 loop: CASSKSHGNPEAYGYTF. The nucleotide sequence reads as follows: TGTGCCAGCAGCAAGAGCCACGGAAATCCCGAGGCCTATGGCTACACCTTC.